The clone carrying this T cell receptor (delta chain) was seen a handful of times. TCRdb's listed protein matches a much larger clone and diverges from this DNA's translation at residue 13, likely through a read error; the protein shown comes from the DNA. This specimen belongs to a study of gamma-delta T cells after stem cell transplantation. TCRdb re-called the RT-PCR reads using CATT. This repertoire shows 2,000 or so delta-chain clones, over 15% found once; its top ten account for 66%. The CDR3 spans 20 residues. Unmatched junction bases numbered 26, after V lost 4 bases and J lost 0 bases. CDR1 and CDR2 from the germline V gene are TVYSNPD and GDNSRS (reference sequence).

Sequenced: gamma-delta T cells. The V and J genes are TRDV3 and TRDJ1, with 7 bases lining up with TRDD3. This clonotype was obtained from a human donor. It is not recorded whose cells these are; they may come from a transplant donor. CDR3 DNA: TGTGCCTCAGGGGACTCTACGCCGACTGGGGTGATGACCAACACCGATAAACTCATCTTT. Translated, it gives CASGDSTPTGVMTNTDKLIF. Looking up the rest from reference TRDV3 and TRDJ1 gives the full variable domain: CDKVTQSSPDQTVASGSEVVLLCTYDTVYSNPDLFWYRIRPDYSFQFVFYGDNSRSEGADFTQGRFSVKHILTQKAFHLVISPVRTEDSATYYCASGDSTPTGVMTNTDKLIFGKGTRVTVEP.